This is a list of T cell receptor beta chains from one sample in a study of T cell repertoires in cytomegalovirus infection. These TCRs' antigens remain unknown. One entry per CDR3 protein, called by TCRdb with MiXCR from the reads. The sample lists about a million distinct CDR3 sequences; around 31% were seen once. This material consisted of cultured CD8+ T cells from PBMCs, taken from culture after CMV antigen stimulation. These receptors originate from a human donor in good health (CMV status not recorded). Some clones in this sample may be carry-over from other donors' samples. Each CDR3 is given with its conserved first and last residue. The D gene is left open where the match is weak. Clone size is stated in some rows and not others, as once, few, many or a class when expanded.

d_gene: NA
v_gene: TRBV4-3
j_gene: TRBJ1-6
abundance: NA
CDR3aa: CASSQDTGLDNSPLHF
CDR3nt: TGCGCCAGCAGCCAAGATACAGGATTGGATAATTCACCCCTCCACTTT

d_gene: TRBD1
v_gene: TRBV6-1
j_gene: TRBJ1-2
abundance: many
CDR3aa: CASSGQGVYGYTF
CDR3nt: TGTGCCAGCAGTGGACAGGGGGTCTATGGCTACACCTTC

d_gene: NA
v_gene: TRBV4-1
j_gene: TRBJ2-3
abundance: few
CDR3aa: CASSQKAPHTQYF
CDR3nt: TGCGCCAGCAGCCAGAAGGCTCCACATACGCAGTATTTT

d_gene: NA
v_gene: TRBV19
j_gene: TRBJ1-1
abundance: many
CDR3aa: CASSVRVSTEAFF
CDR3nt: TGTGCCAGTAGTGTCAGGGTTTCCACTGAAGCTTTCTTT

d_gene: NA
v_gene: TRBV7-2
j_gene: TRBJ2-2
abundance: NA
CDR3aa: CASSLGLLGELFF
CDR3nt: TGTGCCAGCAGCTTAGGGTTGCTCGGGGAGCTGTTTTTT

d_gene: TRBD1
v_gene: TRBV6-8
j_gene: TRBJ1-1
abundance: NA
CDR3aa: CASSYSLGGPTEAFF
CDR3nt: TGTGCCAGCAGTTACTCGTTAGGGGGCCCCACTGAAGCTTTCTTT

d_gene: TRBD1
v_gene: TRBV5-6
j_gene: TRBJ2-7
abundance: few
CDR3aa: CASSVGTGEQYF
CDR3nt: TGTGCCAGCAGCGTCGGGACAGGGGAGCAGTACTTC

d_gene: TRBD1
v_gene: TRBV6-5
j_gene: TRBJ1-6
abundance: NA
CDR3aa: CASRRDDRGRYNSPLHF
CDR3nt: TGTGCCAGCAGGAGAGACGACAGGGGAAGGTATAATTCACCCCTCCACTTT

d_gene: NA
v_gene: TRBV19
j_gene: TRBJ1-2
abundance: NA
CDR3aa: CASSIWQTNYGYTF
CDR3nt: TGTGCCAGTAGTATTTGGCAGACTAACTATGGCTACACCTTC

d_gene: NA
v_gene: TRBV6-5
j_gene: TRBJ1-2
abundance: few
CDR3aa: CASSYPGANYGYTF
CDR3nt: TGTGCCAGCAGTTACCCAGGGGCTAACTATGGCTACACCTTC

d_gene: TRBD1
v_gene: TRBV25-1
j_gene: TRBJ2-3
abundance: NA
CDR3aa: CASSPGQGGADTQYF
CDR3nt: TGTGCCAGCAGTCCGGGACAGGGGGGCGCAGATACGCAGTATTTT

d_gene: TRBD2
v_gene: TRBV6-1
j_gene: TRBJ2-3
abundance: NA
CDR3aa: CASSEVGLASTDTQYF
CDR3nt: TGTGCCAGCAGTGAAGTAGGACTAGCTAGCACAGATACGCAGTATTTT

d_gene: NA
v_gene: TRBV9
j_gene: TRBJ2-5
abundance: few
CDR3aa: CASSAPGYQETQYF
CDR3nt: TGTGCCAGCAGCGCTCCGGGGTACCAAGAGACCCAGTACTTC

d_gene: NA
v_gene: TRBV4-1
j_gene: TRBJ1-2
abundance: NA
CDR3aa: CASSQETRGYGYTF
CDR3nt: TGCGCCAGCAGCCAAGAAACCCGGGGCTATGGCTACACCTTC

d_gene: TRBD1
v_gene: TRBV6-2/TRBV6-3
j_gene: TRBJ2-1
abundance: NA
CDR3aa: CASIPRGPYNEQFF
CDR3nt: TGTGCCAGCATCCCCAGGGGGCCTTACAATGAGCAGTTCTTC

d_gene: NA
v_gene: TRBV19
j_gene: TRBJ1-4
abundance: few
CDR3aa: CASSPSGATNEKLFF
CDR3nt: TGTGCCAGTAGTCCCTCAGGAGCAACTAATGAAAAACTGTTTTTT

d_gene: TRBD2
v_gene: TRBV4-1
j_gene: TRBJ2-7
abundance: NA
CDR3aa: CASSPGGRGTTYEQYF
CDR3nt: TGTGCCAGCAGCCCAGGAGGGCGGGGGACTACCTACGAGCAGTACTTC

d_gene: NA
v_gene: TRBV7-6
j_gene: TRBJ1-4
abundance: NA
CDR3aa: CASSWRIGAAGEKLFF
CDR3nt: TGTGCCAGCAGCTGGAGGATAGGGGCTGCGGGGGAAAAACTGTTTTTT